The 26 T cell receptor beta chains below all came from one sample that was sequenced in a study of blood T cell repertoires in COVID-19. Repertoires were generated with immunoSEQ multiplex PCR, while TCRdb's copy carries only in-frame clones and drops some. This sample carries about 210,000 clones, around four fifths of them seen once, and the ten largest clones take roughly 2.5%. The specimen sequenced was peripheral blood. The source of these receptors is a woman aged 40 to 50 with active or convalescent COVID-19.

The rearrangement links TRBV4-3 to TRBJ2-1, with D unresolved. From germline, CDR1 is LGHNA and CDR2 YSLEER. Trimming pared 0 bases from V and 0 bases from J, leaving 9 bases between. This CDR3 has 16 residues. The CDR3 loop reads CASSQDGLDSYNEQFF. The DNA of the CDR3 is TGCGCCAGCAGCCAAGATGGGCTCGACTCCTACAATGAGCAGTTCTTC.

V usage is TRBV6-2 or TRBV6-3 and J usage is TRBJ1-1; D not resolved. Trimming stripped 6 bases from V and 4 bases from J, with 12 bases between. CDR3 length equals 13 residues. Germline-derived CDR1 and CDR2 are MNHEY and SVGEGT. The CDR3 spells CASSRRALTEAFF. In DNA, the CDR3 is TGTGCCAGCAGCCGGCGGGCGCTCACTGAAGCTTTCTTT.

The sample holds a few counts of this clone. The chain links TRBV10-3 to TRBJ2-3; 9 bases fit TRBD2. The J segment lost 8 bases and the V segment lost 8 bases, leaving 14 bases of the junction unmatched. The V gene's germline CDR1 is ENHRY and CDR2 SYGVKD. The CDR3 is 15 residues long. The CDR3 DNA sequence: TGTGCCATCGATATGCGGGAGGGTTCTGTAGGTACGCAGTATTTT. It is translated as CAIDMREGSVGTQYF.

This chain uses TRBV4-3 with TRBJ2-2; D is possibly TRBD1 (6 bases). The CDR3 extends over 14 amino acids. Germline V gives CDR1 LGHNA, CDR2 YSLEER. Trimming pared 3 bases from V and 6 bases from J, leaving 11 bases between. The CDR3 protein is CASSHGQRSGELFF. CDR3 bases: TGCGCCAGCAGCCACGGACAGAGATCCGGGGAGCTGTTTTTT.

The chain couples TRBV25-1 to TRBJ1-4; D possibly corresponds to TRBD1 (6 bases). The length of the CDR3 is 15 residues. V dropped 2 bases and J dropped 8 bases, with 15 bases sitting between them. Looked up from germline, CDR1 is MGHDK and CDR2 is SYGVNS. The DNA of the CDR3 is TGTGCCAGCAGTGAAGGGGGCGCCTGGGAGGAAAAACTGTTTTTT. Translated, it gives CASSEGGAWEEKLFF.

This sequence joins TRBV7-6 and TRBJ1-4, with 7 bases aligning to TRBD1. Unmatched junction bases numbered 8, after V lost 0 bases and J lost 7 bases. Germline loops: CDR1 SGHVS, CDR2 FNYEAQ. The CDR3 runs 16 residues. The CDR3 DNA reads TGTGCCAGCAGCTTAGCCCGACAGGGAGGTAGTGAAAAACTGTTTTTT. This sequence encodes CASSLARQGGSEKLFF.

The J gene is TRBJ1-2, the V gene TRBV5-1; D not certain. Germline values: CDR1 SGHRS, CDR2 YFSETQ. Trimming pared 4 bases from V and 0 bases from J, leaving 10 bases between. The CDR3 covers 14 residues. The CDR3 nucleotides read TGCGCCAGCAGCCCGCGCATCCCTAACTATGGCTACACCTTC. Translation: CASSPRIPNYGYTF.

V and J are TRBV7-8 and TRBJ1-6; TRBD1 agrees at 12 bases. Germline-derived CDR1 and CDR2 are SGHVS and FQNEAQ. This CDR3 is 16 amino acids long. With 4 bases clipped from V and 6 bases from J, the junction kept 4 bases outside the gene matches. Written as DNA, the CDR3 is TGTGCCAGCAGCTCGGGGGACAGGGGGCTTAATTCACCCCTCCACTTT. Translation gives CASSSGDRGLNSPLHF. Based on the CDR3 plus reference TRBV7-8 and TRBJ1-6, the full variable domain is GAGVSQSPRYKVAKRGQDVALRCDPISGHVSLFWYQQALGQGPEFLTYFQNEAQLDKSGLPSDRFFAERPEGSVSTLKIQRTQQEDSAVYLCASSSGDRGLNSPLHFGNGTRLTVT.

V is TRBV2 and J is TRBJ1-3; D not certain. The CDR3 totals 13 residues. Trimming took off 3 bases at V and 2 bases at J, with 5 bases between the two ends. Germline V gene sequence: CDR1 SNHLY, CDR2 FYNNEI. As DNA, the CDR3 is TGTGCCAGCAGTGATGGGCCTGGAAACACCATATATTTT. Protein sequence: CASSDGPGNTIYF.

The chain has TRBV5-1 and TRBJ1-4; D is unresolved. CDR1 SGHRS and CDR2 YFSETQ come from the germline V gene. The CDR3 sequence is 17 residues long. The V end lost 2 bases, the J end lost 1 base, and 15 bases lay between the germline ends. CDR3 region: CASSFWTGIGTNEKLFF. The CDR3 coding sequence is TGCGCCAGCAGCTTTTGGACGGGGATCGGAACTAATGAAAAACTGTTTTTT.

The V and J genes are TRBV24-1 and TRBJ2-1, with 14 bases identical to TRBD2. The CDR3 runs 16 residues. Germline CDR1 KGHDR, CDR2 SFDVKD. The V gene end was trimmed by 6 bases and the J gene end by 5 bases; junction bases not matched to a gene: 5. CDR3 sequence: CATSRTSGGIHNEQFF. Written as DNA, the CDR3 is TGTGCCACCAGTCGGACTAGCGGGGGGATCCACAATGAGCAGTTCTTC.

V is TRBV21-1 and J is TRBJ2-7; the table assigns TRBD1, which was not confirmed against the DNA. TRBV21-1 is an annotated pseudogene. This CDR3 has 16 amino acids. In nucleotides, the CDR3 is TGTGCCAGCAGCAAAGTCGAAACAGGGGGGACCTACGAGCAGTACTTC. The encoded protein is CASSKVETGGTYEQYF.

V is TRBV6-5 and J is TRBJ2-5, with 10 bases lining up with TRBD1. Germline CDR1 MNHEY, CDR2 SVGAGI. The CDR3 covers 15 residues. Germline trimming cut 6 bases from V and 7 bases from J; bases unmatched to any gene: 11. CDR3 sequence: CASRRTGGVPRTQYF. In nucleotides, the CDR3 is TGTGCCAGCAGACGGACAGGGGGGGTCCCAAGGACCCAGTACTTC.

The chain uses TRBV19 and TRBJ1-1, with TRBD1 identical over 7 bases. Trimming cost V 3 bases and J 3 bases; bases outside gene matches: 1. Germline V CDR1 and CDR2: LNHDA, SQIVND (reference sequence). This CDR3 is built from 13 residues. CDR3 sequence: CASSIDRDTEAFF. For the CDR3, the DNA is TGTGCCAGTAGTATCGACAGGGACACTGAAGCTTTCTTT.

The gene calls are TRBV5-1 and TRBJ2-4; TRBD2 matches at 11 bases. CDR3 length equals 18 residues. With V trimmed by 3 bases and J by 1 base, 9 bases remained unmatched. Per germline, CDR1 SGHRS and CDR2 YFSETQ. The DNA of the CDR3 is TGCGCCAGCAGCTCGGATCCCATAGCGGGAGGGGCCAAAAACATTCAGTACTTC. Protein sequence: CASSSDPIAGGAKNIQYF.

The chain couples TRBV24-1 to TRBJ2-3; 8 positions match TRBD2. Germline V gives CDR1 KGHDR, CDR2 SFDVKD. J lost 0 bases, V lost 7 bases, and 5 bases had no gene match. The CDR3 covers 15 residues. The CDR3 here is CATRSGSMSTDTQYF. CDR3 in DNA: TGTGCCACCAGGAGCGGGAGTATGAGCACAGATACGCAGTATTTT.

The chain joins TRBV6-1 to TRBJ1-5; D ambiguous. Trimming pared 2 bases from V and 0 bases from J, leaving 8 bases between. Germline V lookup: CDR1 MNHNS, CDR2 SASEGT. There are 15 residues in the CDR3. CDR3 loop: CASSETHHSNQPQHF. CDR3 DNA sequence: TGTGCCAGCAGTGAAACACATCATAGCAATCAGCCCCAGCATTTT.

This chain connects TRBV7-6 to TRBJ2-5; 9 bases line up with TRBD2. CDR3 length: 15 amino acids. The V segment lost 5 bases and the J segment 4 bases; nucleotides outside the gene matches: 8. Germline assignment: CDR1 SGHVS and CDR2 FNYEAQ. The CDR3 DNA reads TGTGCCAGCAGCCCGCCCGGGACTAGCCTAGAGACCCAGTACTTC. Its translation is CASSPPGTSLETQYF.

The chain links TRBV10-1 to TRBJ1-4; tentative D call: TRBD1 (5 bases). Germline-derived CDR1 and CDR2 are WNHNN and SYGVQD (reference sequence). The CDR3 is made up of 17 amino acids. The V end was cut by 5 bases, the J end by 4 bases, with 20 bases between. CDR3 amino acids: CASSQEGIGVDNEKLFF. In DNA, the CDR3 is TGCGCCAGCAGTCAGGAGGGGATCGGGGTGGATAATGAAAAACTGTTTTTT.

This clone occurred a few times. This sequence joins TRBV9 and TRBJ2-1, with D hard to call. The length of the CDR3 is 14 residues. V lost 0 bases to trimming and J lost 5 bases, with 9 bases between them. Per the germline V gene, CDR1 is SGDLS and CDR2 is YYNGEE. CDR3 sequence reads: CASSVDKMNNEQFF. In nucleotides, the CDR3 is TGTGCCAGCAGCGTAGACAAGATGAACAATGAGCAGTTCTTC.

This clone was counted once. The gene calls are TRBV6-2 or TRBV6-3 and TRBJ2-3, with 9 bases identical to TRBD2. The length of the CDR3 is 16 residues. CDR1 and CDR2 (germline): MNHEY, SVGEGT. The V gene end was trimmed by 2 bases and the J gene end by 4 bases; junction bases not matched to a gene: 7. This CDR3 is CASSYGAGGPADTQYF. DNA for the CDR3: TGTGCCAGCAGTTACGGGGCGGGGGGGCCAGCAGATACGCAGTATTTT.

This chain joins TRBV5-4 and TRBJ2-1, with D uncertain. The CDR3 extends over 11 amino acids. The germline V and J ends were trimmed by 4 bases and 6 bases, with 5 bases remaining between them. Germline-derived CDR1 and CDR2 are SGHNT and YYREEE (reference sequence). CDR3 sequence (DNA): TGTGCCAGCAGCCTTATCAATGAGCAGTTCTTC. This translates into CASSLINEQFF.

This clone was picked up one time. The rearrangement joins TRBV3-1 (or the pseudogene TRBV3-2) to TRBJ2-3, with 8 bases aligning to TRBD2. This CDR3 comprises 15 residues. With 4 bases clipped from V and 2 bases from J, the junction kept 5 bases outside the gene matches. Looked up from germline, CDR1 is LGHDT and CDR2 is YNNKEL (reference sequence). The CDR3 DNA follows: TGTGCCAGCAGCCCACGGGGGGGTTTCACAGATACGCAGTATTTT. Translated: CASSPRGGFTDTQYF.

Written as DNA, the CDR3 is TGTGCCAGCAGTGCGGAGAGGTCCGCGACCTACACCTTC. Protein product: CASSAERSATYTF. The chain carries TRBV2 and TRBJ1-2; D is undetermined. The length of the CDR3 is 13 residues. CDR1 SNHLY and CDR2 FYNNEI come from the germline V gene. V lost 4 bases, J lost 10 bases, and 16 bases lay in between. The complete variable domain, with remaining parts taken from reference TRBV2 and TRBJ1-2, reads EPEVTQTPSHQVTQMGQEVILRCVPISNHLYFYWYRQILGQKVEFLVSFYNNEISEKSEIFDDQFSVERPDGSNFTLKIRSTKLEDSAMYFCASSAERSATYTFGSGTRLTVV.

The J gene is TRBJ1-1, the V gene TRBV6-5, with 7 bases that match TRBD1. The CDR3 is made up of 15 amino acids. V lost 2 bases, J lost 4 bases, and 7 bases stayed unmatched. The germline V gene encodes CDR1 MNHEY and CDR2 SVGAGI. The chain's CDR3 is CASSYVAGGSTEAFF. The CDR3 DNA reads TGTGCCAGCAGTTACGTGGCAGGGGGGAGCACTGAAGCTTTCTTT.

The genes are TRBV11-3 and TRBJ2-7, with 7 positions matching TRBD1. The germline gives CDR1 SGHNT, CDR2 YENEEA. V shed 0 bases, J shed 13 bases, and the junction held 12 bases outside the gene matches. CDR3 size: 14 residues. As DNA, the CDR3 is TGTGCCAGCAGCTTAGATCGGAGACAGGGACCACTTTACTTC. It translates to CASSLDRRQGPLYF. Variable domain in full (rest from reference TRBV11-3 and TRBJ2-7): EAGVVQSPRYKIIEKKQPVAFWCNPISGHNTLYWYLQNLGQGPELLIRYENEEAVDDSQLPKDRFSAERLKGVDSTLKIQPAELGDSAVYLCASSLDRRQGPLYFGPGTRLTVT.